A single T cell receptor (beta chain) is shown here with its context. Its specificity is not known. V lost 0 bases, J lost 1 base, and 10 bases lay in between. This CDR3 has 15 amino acids. Germline V gene sequence: CDR1 SGHNT, CDR2 YENEEA. The data originate from a study of cytomegalovirus exposure and HLA in healthy donors. General study results and limits: A list of around 150 TCR beta chains associated with cytomegalovirus was given.

TCRdb keeps only in-frame clones here, not all; method: immunoSEQ multiplex PCR. This table has over 120,000 clones, roughly 89% appearing once. From the roughly 120-subject validation cohort, which was separate from the roughly 680-subject first cohort, the donors were drawn. Source material: PBMCs. The chain carries TRBV11-3 and TRBJ2-7; no reliable D call. The receptor was derived from a young man in good health and CMV-seropositive. In DNA, the CDR3 is TGTGCCAGCAGCTTAGATAGCAGTCGGTCCTACGAGCAGTACTTC. Translation: CASSLDSSRSYEQYF.